Each of the 5 T cell receptor beta chains below was sequenced from the same sample in a study of cytotoxic CD8 clonotypes in ibrutinib-treated CLL. Repertoires were generated with immunoSEQ multiplex PCR, while TCRdb's copy carries only in-frame clones and drops some. The sample comprises 110,000 or so clones, approximately 56% of which are singletons, and around 37% rests with the top ten. The source was PBMCs, collected after 24 months of ibrutinib treatment. These receptors all come from a human donor with chronic lymphocytic leukemia.

V usage is TRBV7-2 and J usage is TRBJ1-6; D gene uncertain. This CDR3 region has 12 residues. Trimming pared 1 base from V and 12 bases from J, leaving 7 bases between. Germline CDR1 SGHTA, CDR2 FQGNSA. CDR3 sequence (DNA): TGTGCCAGCAGCTTAGAGGTCGGACCCCTCCACTTT. Protein sequence: CASSLEVGPLHF.

The chain uses TRBV11-2 and TRBJ2-2; tentatively, D is TRBD1 or TRBD2 (5 bases each). Germline loops: CDR1 SGHAT, CDR2 FQNNGV. Trimming stripped 1 base from V and 0 bases from J, with 9 bases between. The CDR3 totals 16 residues. In DNA, the CDR3 is TGTGCCAGCAGCTTAGCCGGGACCGCGAACACCGGGGAGCTGTTTTTT. It yields the protein CASSLAGTANTGELFF.

The chain is built from TRBV14 and TRBJ1-4; the D is unclear. Trimming stripped 1 base from V and 8 bases from J, with 17 bases between. The CDR3 loop spans 16 amino acids. The V gene's germline CDR1 is SGHDN and CDR2 FVKESK. CDR3 sequence reads: CASSQGLRSIGEKLFF. Written as DNA, the CDR3 is TGTGCCAGCAGCCAAGGTCTCAGGTCGATTGGAGAAAAACTGTTTTTT.

As regards this clone: This CDR3 is also generated by other DNA sequences in the sample. The V gene is TRBV5-1, the J gene TRBJ1-1; maybe TRBD1 (6 bases). The germline V gene has CDR1 SGHRS and CDR2 YFSETQ. The CDR3 covers 15 residues. Trimming stripped 4 bases from V and 1 base from J, with 14 bases between. The CDR3 is CASSHRPGQNTEAFF. CDR3 nucleotides: TGCGCCAGCAGCCACCGGCCGGGACAGAACACTGAAGCTTTCTTT.

V gene TRBV18 combines with J gene TRBJ1-4; unclear D gene. CDR1 is KGHSH, CDR2 LQKENI, per germline. The V end lost 0 bases, the J end lost 0 bases, and 14 bases lay between the germline ends. The CDR3 sequence is 18 residues long. The CDR3 region is CASSPPLGGIATNEKLFF. Here the CDR3 DNA reads TGTGCCAGCTCACCACCGCTGGGCGGGATTGCAACTAATGAAAAACTGTTTTTT.